This T cell receptor beta chain was captured in a study of cytomegalovirus exposure and HLA in healthy donors. The CDR3 is 15 residues long. With 4 bases removed from V and 5 bases from J, the gap between germline ends came to 17 bases. CDR1 and CDR2 from the germline V gene are LGHNA and YSLEER. Whole-study results and caveats: When a later analysis was performed, an Asian-associated ancestry cluster reportedly had fewer N-insertions than the roughly 690-donor mean. Analysis was carried out at a later point, and it linked a missense DCLRE1C variant to TCR beta V- and J-gene trimming.

The primer mix had 60 Vbeta and 13 Jbeta primers. Clones were read by immunoSEQ multiplex PCR, and TCRdb kept only the in-frame ones, dropping some. The table lists about 100,000 clones, with roughly 6% in the top ten. Notes on this clone: The antigen is not known.

Unrecorded immune exposure was likely among donors, who were nominally healthy when sampled. This rearrangement joins TRBV4-3 to TRBJ2-5; D perhaps matches TRBD1 (6 bases). The receptor's source is a girl aged 10-17 years in good health and CMV-seropositive. The sequenced sample was PBMCs. The chain's CDR3 is CASSPAGQGMETQYF. DNA for the CDR3: TGCGCCAGCAGCCCGGCAGGCCAGGGGATGGAGACCCAGTACTTC.